A single sample gave rise to the 31 T cell receptor beta chains below, sequenced in a study of blood T cell repertoires in COVID-19. Using immunoSEQ multiplex PCR, the repertoire was profiled, and TCRdb retains in-frame clones only, with some absent. The data contain approximately 220,000 clones, roughly 85% of them singletons. Sequencing input: PBMCs or T cells enriched from blood (not recorded which). These TCRs come from a man in his forties who had recovered from COVID-19.

The chain carries TRBV9 and TRBJ2-5, with D possibly being TRBD2 (6 bases). Trimming pared 5 bases from V and 4 bases from J, leaving 18 bases between. The CDR3 sequence is 15 residues long. The germline gives CDR1 SGDLS, CDR2 YYNGEE. The CDR3 DNA sequence: TGTGCCAGCAGTATCTCGGGGGTACTGGGAGAGACCCAGTACTTC. It encodes CASSISGVLGETQYF. Based on the CDR3 plus reference TRBV9 and TRBJ2-5, the full variable domain is DSGVTQTPKHLITATGQRVTLRCSPRSGDLSVYWYQQSLDQGLQFLIQYYNGEERAKGNILERFSAQQFPDLHSELNLSSLELGDSALYFCASSISGVLGETQYFGPGTRLLVL.

This chain joins TRBV18 and TRBJ2-3; D gene unclear. CDR1 and CDR2 from the germline V gene are KGHSH and LQKENI. The CDR3 is made up of 12 amino acids. The V end lost 2 bases, the J end lost 6 bases, and 6 bases lay between the germline ends. The DNA for the CDR3 is TGTGCCAGCTCACCAGTTTCGGATACGCAGTATTTT. This encodes CASSPVSDTQYF.

The chain is built from TRBV27 and TRBJ1-2; 7 bases are shared with TRBD1. In germline, CDR1 is MNHEY, CDR2 SMNVEV (reference sequence). CDR3 length: 13 residues. Trimming took 6 bases from V and 3 from J; bases not matched to a gene: 4. CDR3 loop: CASRSTGDYGYTF. The CDR3 bases are TGTGCCAGCAGATCCACAGGGGACTATGGCTACACCTTC.

This chain links TRBV12-3 or TRBV12-4 with TRBJ1-2; a possible D gene is TRBD1 (5 bases). The CDR3 is made up of 12 amino acids. V lost 6 bases to trimming and J lost 7 bases, with 12 bases between them. The CDR3 sequence: CASSSGSFGYTF. The DNA for the CDR3 is TGTGCCAGCAGCTCAGGGTCTTTTGGCTACACCTTC.

The rearrangement uses TRBV7-2 and TRBJ2-3, with TRBD2 matching 14 bases. CDR1 and CDR2 (germline): SGHTA, FQGNSA. The CDR3 is 16 residues long. Trimming at V came to 3 bases and at J to 5 bases, leaving 4 bases not matched to a gene. CDR3 sequence: CASSLTSGRVGDTQYF. Here the CDR3 DNA reads TGTGCCAGCAGCTTGACTAGCGGGAGGGTAGGAGATACGCAGTATTTT.

The V and J genes are TRBV4-1 and TRBJ1-1, with 9 bases identical to TRBD1. Germline V gives CDR1 MGHRA, CDR2 YSYEKL. J was trimmed by 3 bases and V by 4 bases; bases with no gene match: 9. The CDR3 runs to 16 residues. CDR3 protein: CASSRRTGGADTEAFF. The DNA for the CDR3 is TGCGCCAGCAGCCGCCGTACAGGGGGCGCAGACACTGAAGCTTTCTTT.

The chain combines TRBV7-2 with TRBJ2-3; 7 bases fit TRBD1. J gave up 5 bases and V 0 bases, and 8 bases lay outside the gene matches. The CDR3 is 16 amino acids. The germline V gene has CDR1 SGHTA and CDR2 FQGNSA. The CDR3 coding sequence is TGTGCCAGCAGCTTAGCCTCCACAGGGGCCTTAGATACGCAGTATTTT. Encoded protein: CASSLASTGALDTQYF.

The chain links TRBV28 to TRBJ1-2; 8 bases are a match to TRBD1. The CDR3 runs to 15 residues. The germline V gene has CDR1 MDHEN and CDR2 SYDVKM. The J segment lost 7 bases and the V segment lost 6 bases, leaving 13 bases of the junction unmatched. The CDR3 nucleotides are TGTGCCAGCAGACCCTCGGCAGGGGGCTTAAGTGGCTACACCTTC. It encodes CASRPSAGGLSGYTF.

The chain employs TRBV7-2 and TRBJ2-5, with 10 bases matching TRBD1. V was pared by 4 bases and J by 7 bases, with 12 bases of the junction left unmatched. Germline V gene lookup returns CDR1 SGHTA and CDR2 FQGNSA. This CDR3 spans 16 amino acids. This chain's CDR3 is CASSYALGQGGATQYF. The CDR3 DNA reads as TGTGCCAGCAGCTACGCGTTAGGACAGGGGGGAGCGACCCAGTACTTC.

The rearrangement joins TRBV3-1 (or the pseudogene TRBV3-2) to TRBJ2-3; TRBD2 agrees at 8 bases. Germline trimming cut 0 bases from V and 4 bases from J; bases unmatched to any gene: 3. This CDR3 contains 15 residues. Germline V gene sequence: CDR1 LGHDT, CDR2 YNNKEL (reference sequence). Here the CDR3 reads CASSQDTGGPDTQYF. Here the CDR3 DNA reads TGTGCCAGCAGCCAAGATACGGGAGGGCCAGATACGCAGTATTTT.

This chain connects TRBV2 to TRBJ2-3; the D gene is possibly TRBD2 (6 bases). The CDR3 totals 15 residues. Deletions cut 5 bases from V and 1 base from J, with 13 bases between. The germline V gene encodes CDR1 SNHLY and CDR2 FYNNEI. CDR3: CASSLADGGTDTQYF. The CDR3 DNA follows: TGTGCCAGCAGTTTAGCGGACGGGGGCACAGATACGCAGTATTTT.

This chain connects TRBV30 to TRBJ1-2; no definite D call. CDR1 is GTSNPN, CDR2 SVGIG, per germline (reference sequence). The CDR3 is made up of 13 amino acids. Trimming shortened V by 0 bases and J by 8 bases, and 13 bases separated the two germline ends. The CDR3 DNA is TGTGCCTGGAGTGTCTGGTCGGGTGGGGGCTACACCTTC. Translation gives CAWSVWSGGGYTF.

This sequence joins TRBV29-1 and TRBJ1-3, with 8 bases fitting TRBD1. The V gene's germline CDR1 is SQVTM and CDR2 ANQGSEA. The CDR3 totals 13 residues. Unmatched junction bases numbered 2, after V lost 5 bases and J lost 2 bases. The CDR3 reads CSVKTGAGNTIYF. CDR3 nucleotides: TGCAGCGTTAAGACAGGGGCTGGAAACACCATATATTTT.

The CDR3 DNA reads TGTGCCAGCAGCCAAGGGGACGGGAGCTCCTACAATGAGCAGTTCTTC. This sequence encodes CASSQGDGSSYNEQFF. The chain is built from TRBV4-2 and TRBJ2-1; D is perhaps TRBD2 (6 bases). The CDR3 is 16 amino acids. Trimming pared 1 base from V and 0 bases from J, leaving 10 bases between. Germline CDR1 and CDR2: LGHNA and YNFKEQ.

J is TRBJ2-2 and V is TRBV2; 10 positions match TRBD1. CDR1 and CDR2 (germline): SNHLY, FYNNEI. The CDR3 extends over 15 amino acids. The ends lost 7 bases at V and 7 bases at J; junction bases unmatched: 9. The CDR3 spells CASIGDRGFGGELFF. The CDR3 DNA is TGTGCCAGCATCGGGGACAGGGGCTTTGGCGGGGAGCTGTTTTTT.

The gene calls are TRBV21-1 and TRBJ2-7; the D call in the table, TRBD2, was not verified against the DNA. TRBV21-1 is designated a pseudogene. The CDR3 runs to 16 residues. CDR3 DNA sequence: TGTGCCAGCAGCAAAGGGTCAGGCGGGAGAAGGGTCGAGCAGTACTTC. This sequence encodes CASSKGSGGRRVEQYF.

The rearrangement links TRBV12-3 or TRBV12-4 to TRBJ2-7; D call uncertain. CDR3 length: 12 residues. The V and J ends lost 3 bases and 2 bases respectively, with 5 bases between them. In DNA, the CDR3 is TGTGCCAGCAGTTTTTTTACCTACGAGCAGTACTTC. It encodes CASSFFTYEQYF.

The CDR3 sequence is CASSLSWFIRTGLNEQYF. CDR3 nucleotide sequence: TGTGCCAGCAGCTTATCGTGGTTTATCCGGACAGGGCTCAACGAGCAGTACTTC. V gene TRBV7-2 combines with J gene TRBJ2-7, with 8 bases lining up with TRBD1. The V gene's germline CDR1 is SGHTA and CDR2 FQGNSA. The CDR3 covers 18 residues. The trim removed 2 bases at V and 5 bases at J, leaving 17 bases unmatched. Full variable domain (missing parts from reference TRBV7-2 and TRBJ2-7): GAGVSQSPSNKVTEKGKDVELRCDPISGHTALYWYRQSLGQGLEFLIYFQGNSAPDKSGLPSDRFSAERTGGSVSTLTIQRTQQEDSAVYLCASSLSWFIRTGLNEQYFGPGTRLTVT.

As regards this clone: One end of the junction does not line up with germline, which may come from a read error. The chain couples TRBV3-1 (or the pseudogene TRBV3-2) to TRBJ2-5; 13 positions match TRBD2. CDR1 LGHDT and CDR2 YNNKEL come from the germline V gene (reference sequence). The CDR3 totals 15 residues. CDR3 nucleotides: TGTGCCAGCAGCCAAGACCTAACTAGCGGGAGGGCCGGAAACTTC. Its translation is CASSQDLTSGRAGNF.

This clone was detected only once. V is TRBV3-1 (or the pseudogene TRBV3-2) and J is TRBJ2-1; a weak D match, TRBD1 (7 bases). Deletions cut 1 base from V and 3 bases from J, with 10 bases between. Germline V gene sequence: CDR1 LGHDT, CDR2 YNNKEL (reference sequence). This CDR3 is 15 amino acids long. The DNA of the CDR3 is TGTGCCAGCAGCCAAGGCGGGACAGACTACAATGAGCAGTTCTTC. It specifies CASSQGGTDYNEQFF.

This clone was seen once. The chain combines TRBV6-5 with TRBJ2-3; D ambiguous. Trimming stripped 8 bases from V and 1 base from J, with 13 bases between. This CDR3 spans 14 amino acids. Germline V CDR1 and CDR2: MNHEY, SVGAGI. The CDR3 nucleotides are TGTGCCAGCGCATTCCTCACTCGCACAGATACGCAGTATTTT. It codes for CASAFLTRTDTQYF.

The chain is built from TRBV19 and TRBJ1-1, with D hard to call. V gave up 1 base and J gave up 4 bases, with 7 bases separating them. The length of the CDR3 is 13 residues. Germline-derived CDR1 and CDR2 are LNHDA and SQIVND (reference sequence). The CDR3 region is CASSIGSSTEAFF. The DNA for the CDR3 is TGTGCCAGTAGTATAGGTAGCAGCACTGAAGCTTTCTTT. The full variable domain, completed using reference TRBV19 and TRBJ1-1, is DGGITQSPKYLFRKEGQNVTLSCEQNLNHDAMYWYRQDPGQGLRLIYYSQIVNDFQKGDIAEGYSVSREKKESFPLTVTSAQKNPTAFYLCASSIGSSTEAFFGQGTRLTVV.

The chain links TRBV15 to TRBJ2-7; 9 nucleotides agree with TRBD1. This CDR3 region has 16 residues. The V segment lost 5 bases and the J segment 6 bases; nucleotides outside the gene matches: 14. Germline V lookup: CDR1 LNHNV, CDR2 YYDKDF (reference sequence). The CDR3 region is CATSGTRHRGRPEQYF. CDR3 coding DNA: TGTGCCACCAGCGGGACAAGACACAGGGGGCGCCCCGAGCAGTACTTC.

The rearrangement joins TRBV28 to TRBJ1-4; 9 positions agree with TRBD1. V lost 4 bases, J lost 10 bases, and 10 bases stayed unmatched. This CDR3 contains 15 residues. The germline gives CDR1 MDHEN, CDR2 SYDVKM. The DNA for the CDR3 is TGTGCCAGCAGTTCCCCGGACAGGGGAAGGGTAAAACTGTTTTTT. It codes for CASSSPDRGRVKLFF.

V is TRBV2 and J is TRBJ1-5; unclear D gene. CDR3 size: 12 residues. Germline CDR1 SNHLY, CDR2 FYNNEI. The V end lost 3 bases, the J end lost 5 bases, and 5 bases lay between the germline ends. This CDR3 reads CASSDGYQPQHF. The CDR3 DNA sequence: TGTGCCAGCAGTGACGGGTATCAGCCCCAGCATTTT.

This chain uses TRBV6-2 or TRBV6-3 with TRBJ1-1; D unresolved. Germline V CDR1 and CDR2: MNHEY, SVGEGT. The V end lost 0 bases, the J end lost 1 base, and 9 bases lay between the germline ends. The CDR3 totals 15 residues. The CDR3 region has the DNA TGTGCCAGCAGTTACTCCAGGATCGCGAACACTGAAGCTTTCTTT. Translated, it gives CASSYSRIANTEAFF.

The rearrangement links TRBV6-5 to TRBJ1-2; D might be TRBD1 (6 bases). V was trimmed by 2 bases and J by 2 bases, leaving 15 bases between them. Per the germline V gene, CDR1 is MNHEY and CDR2 is SVGAGI. The CDR3 is 16 amino acids. This chain's CDR3 is CASSYAKQGGNYGYTF. DNA for the CDR3: TGTGCCAGCAGTTACGCGAAACAGGGAGGGAACTATGGCTACACCTTC.

The gene calls are TRBV27 and TRBJ2-7; D might be TRBD1 (7 bases). Germline V gives CDR1 MNHEY, CDR2 SMNVEV (reference sequence). V gave up 5 bases and J gave up 0 bases, with 14 bases separating them. The CDR3 spans 15 residues. The CDR3 is CASSTRDSSSYEQYF. CDR3 coding DNA: TGTGCCAGCAGTACGCGGGACAGCTCCTCCTACGAGCAGTACTTC.

This chain joins TRBV24-1 and TRBJ2-3, with 11 bases matching TRBD2. J was trimmed by 1 base and V by 2 bases; bases with no gene match: 4. The V gene's germline CDR1 is KGHDR and CDR2 SFDVKD. The CDR3 runs 17 residues. CDR3 bases: TGTGCCACCAGTGATTCGGGACTAGCGGATGGCACAGATACGCAGTATTTT. It yields the protein CATSDSGLADGTDTQYF.

The chain carries TRBV5-1 and TRBJ1-2; the D gene is possibly TRBD1 (5 bases). The CDR3 consists of 15 residues. Trimming stripped 0 bases from V and 2 bases from J, with 11 bases between. Germline V lookup: CDR1 SGHRS, CDR2 YFSETQ. CDR3 sequence reads: CASSLAAGLNYGYTF. Here the CDR3 DNA reads TGCGCCAGCAGCTTGGCGGCAGGGTTGAACTATGGCTACACCTTC. Supplemented by reference TRBV5-1 and TRBJ1-2, the full variable domain reads KAGVTQTPRYLIKTRGQQVTLSCSPISGHRSVSWYQQTPGQGLQFLFEYFSETQRNKGNFPGRFSGRQFSNSRSEMNVSTLELGDSALYLCASSLAAGLNYGYTFGSGTRLTVV.

The chain combines TRBV7-8 with TRBJ1-1; TRBD1 matches 11 bases. Germline V gene lookup returns CDR1 SGHVS and CDR2 FQNEAQ. There are 17 residues in the CDR3. J was trimmed by 4 bases and V by 1 base; bases with no gene match: 8. The DNA for the CDR3 is TGTGCCAGCAGCTTAGTTCGATGGACAGGGGGCTCCACTGAAGCTTTCTTT. Translated, it gives CASSLVRWTGGSTEAFF.